This T cell receptor beta chain was found in a study of Graves' ophthalmopathy and Graves' hyperthyroidism. This CDR3 is built from 14 residues. The germline CDR1 and CDR2 sequences are DFQATT and SNEGSKA (reference sequence). Trimming stripped 1 base from V and 8 bases from J, with 12 bases between. This clonotype turned up a few times. Its antigen is currently unknown. Whole-study findings and limits: Blood repertoires reportedly contained most expanded thyroid clonotypes above 0.001 frequency. Ophthalmopathy progression predictions by the model showed nearly 75% specificity and approximately 71% sensitivity.

RNA transcripts served as template for amplifying TCR beta CDR3 sequences. RT-PCR with HTBI primers came first, then second-round multiplex PCR. TCRdb fed the multiplex PCR reads into MiXCR, producing one record per CDR3 protein. The table has almost 750,000 distinct CDR3 sequences, around 40% seen once. The chain recombines TRBV20-1 with TRBJ1-6, with TRBD1 as a possible D gene (5 bases). The TCR originated in an adult man with Graves' ophthalmopathy. Source material: peripheral blood. The CDR3 is CSARVPGRYSPLHF. In nucleotides, the CDR3 is TGCAGTGCTAGAGTCCCGGGGCGGTATTCACCCCTCCACTTT.